The entry that follows covers one T cell receptor beta chain sequence. V lost 6 bases to trimming and J lost 1 base, with 9 bases between them. The CDR3 spans 13 residues. This entry comes from a study of blood T cell repertoires in COVID-19. Data came from immunoSEQ multiplex PCR; TCRdb stores just in-frame clones and leaves some out. The sample lists about 180,000 clones, about 82% occurring once. V usage is TRBV23-1 and J usage is TRBJ1-1, with unresolved D. TRBV23-1 qualifies as an ORF whose function is uncertain. Sequencing was performed on PBMCs or T cells enriched from blood (not recorded which). This TCR was recovered from a woman aged 25 to 39 who had recovered from COVID-19. In nucleotides, the CDR3 is TGCGCCAGCAGACGTACGGGGAACACTGAAGCTTTCTTT. Residues: CASRRTGNTEAFF.